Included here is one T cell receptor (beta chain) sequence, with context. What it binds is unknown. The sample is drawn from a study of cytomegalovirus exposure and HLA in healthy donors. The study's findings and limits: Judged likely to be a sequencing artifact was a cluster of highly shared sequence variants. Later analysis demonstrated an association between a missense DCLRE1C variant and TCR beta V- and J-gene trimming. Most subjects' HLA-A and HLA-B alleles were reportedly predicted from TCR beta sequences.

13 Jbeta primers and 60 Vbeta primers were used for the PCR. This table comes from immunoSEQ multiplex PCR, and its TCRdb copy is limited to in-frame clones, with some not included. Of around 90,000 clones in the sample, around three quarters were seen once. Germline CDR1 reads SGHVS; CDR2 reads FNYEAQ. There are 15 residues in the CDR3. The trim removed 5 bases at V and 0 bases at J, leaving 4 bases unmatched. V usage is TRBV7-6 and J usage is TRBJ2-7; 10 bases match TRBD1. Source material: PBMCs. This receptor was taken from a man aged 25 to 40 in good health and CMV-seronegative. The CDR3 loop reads CASSPGTGASYEQYF. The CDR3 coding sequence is TGTGCCAGCAGCCCCGGGACAGGGGCCTCCTACGAGCAGTACTTC.